The rows below give T cell receptor beta chains drawn from one sample of a study of shared clonotypes between healthy human individuals. Sequencing was performed with immunoSEQ multiplex PCR; in TCRdb, only in-frame clones are kept and a portion is missing. Here the sample spans 600,000 to 750,000 clones, over 55% being singletons. The specimen was memory CD4+ T cells sorted from blood. The receptors shown here come from a woman aged 25 to 39 in good health. The conserved cysteine and the conserved F or W are not part of the CDR3 here. A D gene is named only where the DNA matches it firmly.

v_call	j_call	d_call	cdr3_length	cdr3_aa
TRBV15	TRBJ2-2	.	13	ATSIGGVASGELF
TRBV15	TRBJ1-3	TRBD1	13	ATSQRQGVRNTIY
TRBV2	TRBJ2-3	TRBD2	13	ASSEGRGRLGTQY
TRBV6-1	TRBJ2-7	.	11	ASSENRVGEQY
TRBV28	TRBJ1-4	.	13	ASSLITALGEKLF
TRBV4-1	TRBJ2-5	TRBD1	11	ASRGLMSETQY
TRBV5-8	TRBJ2-5	.	11	ASSLGLRVTQY
TRBV28	TRBJ2-3	.	14	ASRSQWSGPTDTQY
TRBV5-1	TRBJ1-2	.	14	ASSRGVQRANYGYT
TRBV7-9	TRBJ2-3	TRBD1	13	ASSQGQGSTDTQY
TRBV25-1	TRBJ1-5	TRBD1	15	ASSGPTGGAGNQPQH
TRBV2	TRBJ1-5	.	10	ASSVRGQPQH
TRBV9	TRBJ1-1	.	11	ASSAQTGTPPF
TRBV28	TRBJ2-7	.	13	ASSWTGPTSHEQY
TRBV21-1	TRBJ1-5	.	13	ASSKGDRSNQPQH
TRBV25-1	TRBJ1-3	.	13	ASSEGWASGNTIY
TRBV7-2	TRBJ2-5	TRBD2	15	ASSPITSGRAGETQY
TRBV7-8	TRBJ2-7	.	14	ASSLAGGTPSYEQY
TRBV9	TRBJ2-2	.	13	ASSVRRTNTGELF
TRBV7-2	TRBJ1-5	.	9	ASSSRGAQH
TRBV9	TRBJ2-3	TRBD2	13	ASSVSGRGTDTQY
TRBV6-6	TRBJ1-1	.	12	ASRTNERSPEAF
TRBV29-1	TRBJ2-7	.	9	SVAGSYEQY
TRBV19	TRBJ2-1	TRBD2	14	ASSIVGPGRRNEQF
TRBV7-2	TRBJ2-2	.	13	ASSLGRVGAGELF
TRBV6-1	TRBJ1-5	.	10	ASRTDHQPQH